The clone carrying this TCR beta chain was detected ten times or more. Its specificity is unknown. Next came a second PCR, run for about 7 to 12 cycles, which used a sample-barcoded 5' primer along with a J-beta primer mix. TCRdb reprocessed the 5' RACE reads via MiXCR and lists one record per CDR3 protein. The sample lists some 1.5 million distinct CDR3 sequences; about 30% were seen once. This sample is drawn from a study of blood T cells in healthy people across ages. V trimming: 5 bases; J trimming: 5 bases; junction bases outside the gene matches: 5. Germline V lookup: CDR1 LGHNT, CDR2 FRNRAP. This CDR3 region has 13 residues. Notes on the study in general: Correlation between TCR beta diversity and naive T cell percentage was strong.

Those donating, healthy Caucasian individuals from Russia, were aged about 6 to 100. Staff drew roughly 10 milliliters of peripheral blood from each donor. The J gene is TRBJ1-1, the V gene TRBV12-5; 7 nucleotides match TRBD1. This clonotype was obtained from a woman younger than 45 in good health. The specimen sequenced was blood. CDR3 in amino acids: CASGSQGGTEAFF. CDR3 DNA: TGTGCTAGTGGTAGTCAGGGGGGAACTGAAGCTTTCTTT.